The 32 T cell receptor beta chains in this list originate from one sample, sequenced in a study of blood T cell repertoires in COVID-19. The table came from immunoSEQ multiplex PCR; TCRdb's copy has only in-frame clones and leaves some out. The data show about 87,000 clones, with over 70% seen just once and around 4% held by the top ten. The sequenced sample was peripheral blood. Every receptor here comes from a woman aged 45-59 years with acute or convalescent COVID-19.

V usage is TRBV7-3 and J usage is TRBJ1-1, with a possible D match to TRBD1 (6 bases). Trimming left V 2 bases short and J 1 base short, with 8 bases between. Germline loops: CDR1 SGHTA, CDR2 FQGTGA. The CDR3 is made up of 14 amino acids. CDR3 in DNA: TGTGCCAGCAGCTTATCACAGGGGAACACTGAAGCTTTCTTT. Amino acid sequence: CASSLSQGNTEAFF.

The gene calls are TRBV28 and TRBJ2-2; 9 bases are a match to TRBD1. Trimming took 4 bases from V and 7 from J; bases not matched to a gene: 10. From germline, CDR1 is MDHEN and CDR2 SYDVKM. The CDR3 consists of 16 residues. The CDR3 DNA follows: TGTGCCAGCAGTTCCCCCAGGGACAGGGATGGCGGGGAGCTGTTTTTT. Its protein product is CASSSPRDRDGGELFF.

The chain carries TRBV5-1 and TRBJ2-1, with a possible D match to TRBD1 (5 bases). The CDR3 spans 16 residues. Germline CDR1 reads SGHRS; CDR2 reads YFSETQ. The V end was cut by 1 base, the J end by 7 bases, with 18 bases between. Here the CDR3 DNA reads TGCGCCAGCAGCTTGTCCCAGGGTAAACTGGGAAATGAGCAGTTCTTC. This encodes CASSLSQGKLGNEQFF.

The CDR3 reads CASSQDFGDGYTF. DNA of the CDR3: TGTGCCAGCAGCCAAGACTTTGGAGATGGCTACACCTTC. The V call is TRBV4-2, the J call TRBJ1-2; D gene unclear. V was trimmed by 0 bases and J by 6 bases, leaving 8 bases between them. Germline lookup yields CDR1 LGHNA and CDR2 YNFKEQ. The CDR3 runs to 13 residues.

This clone was recorded a few times. CDR3 sequence reads: CASSLVSSDEQFF. CDR3 coding DNA: TGTGCCAGCAGCTTAGTGTCTAGCGATGAGCAGTTCTTC. The V and J genes are TRBV7-2 and TRBJ2-1; perhaps TRBD2 as D (6 bases). This CDR3 spans 13 amino acids. V shed 1 base and J shed 8 bases, with 9 bases lying between them. Germline lookup yields CDR1 SGHTA and CDR2 FQGNSA.

This rearrangement joins TRBV19 to TRBJ1-1; D might be TRBD1 (6 bases). The V and J ends lost 4 bases and 0 bases respectively, with 15 bases between them. CDR1 is LNHDA and CDR2 is SQIVND in the germline V gene (reference sequence). The CDR3 length is 16 residues. The CDR3 bases are TGTGCCAGTAGTAGGGCCCTGGGGGCCCTGAACACTGAAGCTTTCTTT. Amino acids: CASSRALGALNTEAFF.

V usage is TRBV7-9 and J usage is TRBJ2-2, with D possibly matching TRBD2 (5 bases). Germline values: CDR1 SEHNR, CDR2 FQNEAQ (reference sequence). This CDR3 is built from 16 residues. The V end was cut by 1 base, the J end by 3 bases, with 12 bases between. The CDR3 reads CASSLGTGKYTGELFF. For the CDR3, the DNA is TGTGCCAGCAGCTTAGGGACGGGGAAGTACACCGGGGAGCTGTTTTTT.

This chain links TRBV5-6 with TRBJ2-3, with D possibly matching TRBD2 (6 bases). CDR1 is SGHDT and CDR2 is YYEEEE in the germline V gene. This CDR3 has 13 residues. Trimming left V 6 bases short and J 9 bases short, with 17 bases between. CDR3: CASNGGMVDTQYF. The CDR3, as DNA: TGTGCCAGCAATGGAGGGATGGTCGACACGCAGTATTTT.

The chain employs TRBV15 and TRBJ1-2, with D perhaps matching TRBD1 (6 bases). The V gene lost 1 base and the J gene lost 6 bases, with 21 bases spanning the gap. Germline-derived CDR1 and CDR2 are LNHNV and YYDKDF (reference sequence). The CDR3 runs to 17 residues. Here the CDR3 DNA reads TGTGCCACCAGCAGAGGTGCTGACAGGCTAGGAGGCAATGGCTACACCTTC. It translates to CATSRGADRLGGNGYTF.

The chain couples TRBV6-5 to TRBJ2-1, with 7 bases fitting TRBD1. The CDR3 totals 14 residues. Trimming cost V 4 bases and J 6 bases; bases outside gene matches: 6. The germline CDR1 and CDR2 sequences are MNHEY and SVGAGI. CDR3 protein: CASSFGTATNEQFF. The DNA for the CDR3 is TGTGCCAGCAGTTTCGGGACAGCCACCAATGAGCAGTTCTTC.

V is TRBV10-2 and J is TRBJ1-5; TRBD1 matches 7 bases. CDR1 is WSHSY and CDR2 is SAAADI in the germline V gene. The CDR3 sequence is 14 residues long. The ends lost 6 bases at V and 1 base at J; junction bases unmatched: 3. Here the CDR3 DNA reads TGCGCCAGCAGCCAGGGGGACAGCAATCAGCCCCAGCATTTT. This encodes CASSQGDSNQPQHF.

This clone was seen only a few times. The chain combines TRBV7-2 with TRBJ1-6; D gene uncertain. The CDR3 consists of 14 residues. Germline V gene data show CDR1 as SGHTA and CDR2 as FQGNSA. The germline V and J ends were trimmed by 7 bases and 4 bases, with 11 bases remaining between them. CDR3 sequence reads: CASNQGSYNSPLHF. As DNA, the CDR3 is TGTGCCAGCAACCAAGGGAGTTATAATTCACCCCTCCACTTT. Based on the CDR3 plus reference TRBV7-2 and TRBJ1-6, the full variable domain is GAGVSQSPSNKVTEKGKDVELRCDPISGHTALYWYRQSLGQGLEFLIYFQGNSAPDKSGLPSDRFSAERTGGSVSTLTIQRTQQEDSAVYLCASNQGSYNSPLHFGNGTRLTVT.

This clone was counted between two and nine times. The chain is built from TRBV6-5 and TRBJ2-7; possibly TRBD1 for D (6 bases). V gave up 8 bases and J gave up 2 bases, with 10 bases separating them. Looked up from germline, CDR1 is MNHEY and CDR2 is SVGAGI. CDR3 size: 12 residues. The CDR3, as DNA: TGTGCCAGCGGGGCAGGGGCCTACGAGCAGTACTTC. Its translation: CASGAGAYEQYF.

The chain joins TRBV10-3 to TRBJ2-7, with D tentatively TRBD1 (5 bases). CDR1 and CDR2 from the germline V gene are ENHRY and SYGVKD. V lost 2 bases and J 0 bases, leaving 8 bases between the germline ends. CDR3 length: 14 amino acids. CDR3 loop: CAISEDRFSYEQYF. In DNA, the CDR3 is TGTGCCATCAGTGAGGACAGATTCTCCTACGAGCAGTACTTC.

This chain connects TRBV5-6 to TRBJ2-1, with D possibly TRBD1 on 5 matching bases. The CDR3 loop spans 13 amino acids. Germline lookup yields CDR1 SGHDT and CDR2 YYEEEE. The germline V and J ends were trimmed by 4 bases and 12 bases, with 17 bases remaining between them. CDR3 DNA sequence: TGTGCCAGCAGCCTCACAGGTTCTGGGGTGCAGTTCTTC. This sequence encodes CASSLTGSGVQFF.

The CDR3 reads CASSLIGGTEGYTF. The CDR3 DNA follows: TGTGCCAGCAGCTTAATCGGGGGGACCGAGGGCTACACCTTC. The genes are TRBV7-3 and TRBJ1-2, with a weak D call TRBD1 (5 bases). CDR1 is SGHTA, CDR2 FQGTGA, per germline. This CDR3 has 14 residues. Trimming removed 1 base from V and 8 bases from J, with 14 bases in between.

V is TRBV12-3 or TRBV12-4 and J is TRBJ2-5; 7 nucleotides agree with TRBD1. This CDR3 region has 13 residues. The junction had 4 bases not matched to a gene; V was cut back by 5 bases and J by 4 bases. The CDR3 DNA sequence: TGTGCCAGCAGTGTTGGGACAGTAGAGACCCAGTACTTC. This translates into CASSVGTVETQYF.

The J gene is TRBJ1-1, the V gene TRBV4-2, with 7 bases lining up with TRBD1. J gave up 11 bases and V 7 bases, and 28 bases lay outside the gene matches. Germline assignment: CDR1 LGHNA and CDR2 YNFKEQ. The CDR3 has 18 amino acids. The CDR3 loop reads CASNAREKTKTGPYLAFF. The DNA of the CDR3 is TGTGCCAGCAACGCACGGGAGAAAACAAAGACAGGGCCTTATTTGGCTTTCTTT.

V and J are TRBV7-2 and TRBJ1-1, with D uncertain. CDR3 length: 15 residues. Germline assignment: CDR1 SGHTA and CDR2 FQGNSA. V shed 1 base and J shed 1 base, with 10 bases lying between them. The CDR3 loop reads CASSLGERRNTEAFF. The CDR3 nucleotides read TGTGCCAGCAGCTTAGGAGAAAGGAGGAACACTGAAGCTTTCTTT. The whole variable domain, filled in from reference TRBV7-2 and TRBJ1-1, reads GAGVSQSPSNKVTEKGKDVELRCDPISGHTALYWYRQSLGQGLEFLIYFQGNSAPDKSGLPSDRFSAERTGGSVSTLTIQRTQQEDSAVYLCASSLGERRNTEAFFGQGTRLTVV.

The CDR3 DNA sequence: TGTGCCAGCAGTTCGGACAGTGTGGGAAACACCATATATTTT. Residues: CASSSDSVGNTIYF. The rearrangement uses TRBV28 and TRBJ1-3, with D maybe TRBD1 (6 bases). Germline CDR1 is MDHEN and CDR2 is SYDVKM. This CDR3 has 14 amino acids. Trimming stripped 4 bases from V and 4 bases from J, with 11 bases between.

This clone was seen a single time. This chain joins TRBV7-9 and TRBJ2-1, with D perhaps matching TRBD1 (5 bases). Trimming cost V 8 bases and J 3 bases, with 8 bases left between them. Germline loops: CDR1 SEHNR, CDR2 FQNEAQ (reference sequence). CDR3 length equals 12 residues. This CDR3 is CASGAYYNEQFF. The CDR3 DNA is TGTGCCAGCGGGGCCTACTACAATGAGCAGTTCTTC.

This clone was counted a few times. J is TRBJ1-3 and V is TRBV4-2, with D unclear. Germline CDR1 and CDR2: LGHNA and YNFKEQ. CDR3 length: 15 residues. Trimming stripped 7 bases from V and 4 bases from J, with 17 bases between. CDR3 protein: CASTPSPGGGNTIYF. CDR3 DNA: TGTGCCAGCACCCCAAGCCCGGGCGGGGGAAACACCATATATTTT.

The rearrangement joins TRBV24-1 to TRBJ1-4, with D maybe TRBD1 (6 bases). This CDR3 has 15 residues. CDR1 is KGHDR, CDR2 SFDVKD, per germline. Trimming took 4 bases from V and 2 from J, leaving 10 bases between them. The CDR3: CATSDHRATNEKLFF. The CDR3 coding sequence is TGTGCCACCAGTGACCACAGGGCCACTAATGAAAAACTGTTTTTT.

This clone was picked up a small number of times. The chain recombines TRBV5-1 with TRBJ1-4; TRBD1 aligns across 9 bases. Germline assignment: CDR1 SGHRS and CDR2 YFSETQ. The CDR3 runs 14 residues. J was trimmed by 8 bases and V by 3 bases; bases with no gene match: 5. In DNA form, the CDR3 reads TGCGCCAGCAGCTCGACAGGGGGAAACGAAAAACTGTTTTTT. Translation: CASSSTGGNEKLFF.

This clone was seen only once. CDR3 bases: TGTGCCACCCTAAATCGCAGGGGAAGGGGTGAGCAGTTCTTC. Translation: CATLNRRGRGEQFF. The V gene is TRBV19, the J gene TRBJ2-1; maybe TRBD1 (6 bases). Per germline, CDR1 LNHDA and CDR2 SQIVND (reference sequence). The V end lost 10 bases, the J end lost 9 bases, and 22 bases lay between the germline ends. The CDR3 extends over 14 amino acids.

V usage is TRBV2 and J usage is TRBJ2-5; 11 bases are a match to TRBD1. CDR1 and CDR2 from the germline V gene are SNHLY and FYNNEI. This CDR3 is built from 13 residues. Unmatched junction bases numbered 1, after V lost 3 bases and J lost 7 bases. CDR3 nucleotide sequence: TGTGCCAGCAGTGAGGGACAGGGGGTGACCCAGTACTTC. Its translation: CASSEGQGVTQYF.

The V gene is TRBV7-9, the J gene TRBJ1-6; D ambiguous. CDR1 is SEHNR, CDR2 FQNEAQ, per germline (reference sequence). Trimming removed 0 bases from V and 6 bases from J, with 3 bases in between. The CDR3 is 13 residues long. Here the CDR3 DNA reads TGTGCCAGCAGCTTAGCCGGTAATTCACCCCTCCACTTT. Its translation is CASSLAGNSPLHF. The full variable domain, in which reference TRBV7-9 and TRBJ1-6 provide the parts outside the CDR3, is DTGVSQNPRHKITKRGQNVTFRCDPISEHNRLYWYRQTLGQGPEFLTYFQNEAQLEKSRLLSDRFSAERPKGSFSTLEIQRTEQGDSAMYLCASSLAGNSPLHFGNGTRLTVT.

This chain uses TRBV5-6 with TRBJ1-1; 9 positions match TRBD1. CDR3 length: 12 amino acids. Germline CDR1 and CDR2: SGHDT and YYEEEE. V lost 0 bases and J lost 11; bases outside the gene matches: 2. CDR3 region: CASSLGQGGAFF. Here the CDR3 DNA reads TGTGCCAGCAGCTTGGGACAGGGGGGCGCTTTCTTT.

This clone was observed a handful of times. V is TRBV5-3 and J is TRBJ1-3, with D unclear. TRBV5-3 is labeled an ORF, and its function is uncertain. The CDR3 sequence is 18 residues long. V gave up 1 base and J gave up 3 bases, with 20 bases separating them. The CDR3 region has the DNA TGTGCCAGAAGCTTGCAAAGTAGCCCTTCGGAAGGTGGAAACACCATATATTTT. It yields the protein CARSLQSSPSEGGNTIYF.

J is TRBJ2-7 and V is TRBV4-1; D perhaps matches TRBD1 (5 bases). The CDR3 runs to 13 residues. In germline, CDR1 is MGHRA, CDR2 YSYEKL. Trimming took 3 bases from V and 5 from J, leaving 11 bases between them. Here the CDR3 reads CASSQLGADEQYF. The CDR3 region has the DNA TGCGCCAGCAGCCAGCTTGGGGCAGACGAGCAGTACTTC.

The chain has TRBV28 and TRBJ2-7; 8 bases fit TRBD2. In germline, CDR1 is MDHEN, CDR2 SYDVKM. Trimming removed 4 bases from V and 5 bases from J; junction bases left unmatched: 10. This CDR3 spans 15 amino acids. The CDR3 region has the DNA TGTGCCAGCAGTTCTGCTTCCGGGAGGGACAACGAGCAGTACTTC. Its translation: CASSSASGRDNEQYF.

The chain recombines TRBV5-5 with TRBJ1-5; D gene uncertain. Germline V gene data show CDR1 as SGHKS and CDR2 as YYEKEE (reference sequence). The CDR3 is 13 residues long. The V end was cut by 0 bases, the J end by 6 bases, with 7 bases between. The CDR3 region has the DNA TGTGCCAGCAGCTTGGGGGAGAGTCAGCCCCAGCATTTT. It is translated as CASSLGESQPQHF.